This T cell receptor delta chain was retrieved from a study of gamma-delta chains in newborns, infants, children. The CDR3 has 15 residues. Per the germline V gene, CDR1 is GEAIGNYY and CDR2 is EKD. In its sample, this clone was seen a few times. At residue 13, the translated DNA and the protein in TCRdb do not agree; the protein given here is derived from the DNA. TCRdb re-processed the reads using CATT. The sample lists about 5,400 delta-chain clones; around 18% were seen once. This receptor was identified in a child who was a newborn, infant or young child, either healthy, febrile or measles-vaccinated (not recorded which). The sequenced sample was blood. The rearrangement uses TRDV2 and TRDJ1; 10 bases agree with TRDD3. CDR3 sequence: CACDLLGDIGDKPIF. Written as DNA, the CDR3 is TGTGCCTGTGACCTCCTGGGGGATATCGGGGATAAACCCATCTTT.